This T cell receptor (beta chain) is from a study of T cell repertoires in cytomegalovirus infection. In the study overall: Recently identified HLA-C-restricted CMV epitopes and well-studied HLA-B-restricted CMV epitopes were used by the study. Public TCR beta signatures provided an indication of both CMV infection and a matching HLA type.

Study-wide findings and caveats: Ex vivo, HLA-C-restricted CMV-specific TCR beta clonotypes prevailed over the rest of the response.

This clonotype turned up a few times. Its antigen is currently unknown. A single record per CDR3 protein comes from TCRdb applying MiXCR to the reads. The sample holds 45,000 to 55,000 distinct CDR3 sequences, roughly 22% seen once. The CDR3 has 16 residues. The V gene lost 5 bases and the J gene lost 2 bases, with 16 bases spanning the gap. In germline, CDR1 is SGHTA, CDR2 FQGTGA. Sequenced here: CD8+ T cells from cultured PBMCs, sampled from culture after CMV antigen stimulation. The V and J genes are TRBV7-3 and TRBJ2-1; TRBD2 might be the D (6 bases). The receptor comes from a human donor in good health (CMV status not recorded). Some clones in this sample may be carry-over from other donors' samples. The CDR3 loop reads CASSAERRGTYNEQFF. CDR3 coding DNA: TGTGCCAGCAGCGCCGAACGGAGGGGAACCTACAATGAGCAGTTCTTC.